This T cell receptor (beta chain) was sequenced in a study of blood T cell repertoires in COVID-19. Whole-study context: The origin of the acute and convalescent COVID-19 samples was the United States, Italy and Spain. Sources were T cells, B-cell-depleted T cells, or PBMCs; the material itself was cDNA or gDNA.

As handled by the study authors: Counts of nucleated cells, estimated from reference gene primer amplification, were obtained. The protocol was immunoSEQ multiplex PCR, while the TCRdb copy is restricted to in-frame clones and leaves out a portion. That table gives V, J and clone size, and the DNA gave D and trimming. The sample consists of under 250,000 clones, around 86% of them appearing once. CDR1 MRHNA and CDR2 SNTAGT come from the germline V gene. The CDR3 consists of 14 residues. With V trimmed by 3 bases and J by 3 bases, 1 base remained unmatched. Sequencing was performed on peripheral blood. The TCR originated in a woman aged 55-70 years who had recovered from COVID-19. The chain couples TRBV6-4 to TRBJ2-2; TRBD1 matches 7 bases. The DNA of the CDR3 is TGTGCCAGCAGTGAACAGGGGTACACCGGGGAGCTGTTTTTT. Translating it yields CASSEQGYTGELFF.